The 17 T cell receptor beta chains reported below all come from one sample, sequenced in a study of technical replicates of blood from several donors. Data came from immunoSEQ multiplex PCR; TCRdb stores just in-frame clones and leaves some out. The sample includes 90,000 to 100,000 clones, about 95% seen only once; the top ten take about 0.35%. The sample consisted of T cells isolated from PBMCs. Receptors originate from a human donor in good health.

This chain uses TRBV5-1 with TRBJ2-7, with 7 bases matching TRBD2. CDR3 length: 16 amino acids. V dropped 4 bases and J dropped 7; count of bases not matched to a gene: 17. Germline CDR1 SGHRS, CDR2 YFSETQ. This chain's CDR3 is CASSPARGRASREQYF. The CDR3 DNA sequence: TGCGCCAGCAGCCCTGCTAGAGGGAGGGCCTCCCGGGAGCAGTACTTC.

V usage is TRBV6-5 and J usage is TRBJ2-5, with D possibly matching TRBD2 (6 bases). Germline V gives CDR1 MNHEY, CDR2 SVGAGI. V lost 3 bases to trimming and J lost 0 bases, with 8 bases between them. CDR3 length: 14 residues. For the CDR3, the DNA is TGTGCCAGCAGTTATGGGGGGTACCAAGAGACCCAGTACTTC. Its protein product is CASSYGGYQETQYF.

The rearrangement joins TRBV27 to TRBJ2-2; 7 nucleotides align to TRBD1. Per germline, CDR1 MNHEY and CDR2 SMNVEV (reference sequence). The CDR3 sequence is 16 residues long. V lost 10 bases, J lost 1 base, and 12 bases stayed unmatched. CDR3 amino acids: CANQLPRDRNTGELFF. CDR3 nucleotides: TGTGCCAACCAACTTCCCCGGGACAGGAACACCGGGGAGCTGTTTTTT.

The chain has TRBV7-9 and TRBJ2-5; D unresolved. Deletions cut 4 bases from V and 2 bases from J, with 17 bases between. The CDR3 covers 16 residues. The germline V gene encodes CDR1 SEHNR and CDR2 FQNEAQ (reference sequence). For the CDR3, the DNA is TGTGCCAGCAGCTCCCGGGTCATTACCCCTCAAGAGACCCAGTACTTC. Amino acids: CASSSRVITPQETQYF.

The CDR3 sequence: CAPRWGGVSTDTQYF. As DNA, the CDR3 is TGTGCCCCTAGGTGGGGCGGAGTTAGCACAGATACGCAGTATTTT. The chain combines TRBV9 with TRBJ2-3, with a possible D match to TRBD1 (5 bases). The CDR3 spans 15 residues. Trimming removed 10 bases at V and 0 bases at J, with 18 bases between. The V gene's germline CDR1 is SGDLS and CDR2 YYNGEE.

V is TRBV27 and J is TRBJ2-7; D may be TRBD1 (6 bases). The CDR3 totals 14 residues. Trimming removed 6 bases at V and 4 bases at J, with 16 bases between. Germline CDR1 reads MNHEY; CDR2 reads SMNVEV (reference sequence). CDR3 nucleotide sequence: TGTGCCAGCAGAGTATCGGGACAACTATACGAGCAGTACTTC. Translation: CASRVSGQLYEQYF.

The chain links TRBV10-2 to TRBJ1-1; D might be TRBD1 (5 bases). Germline CDR1 reads WSHSY; CDR2 reads SAAADI. The ends were cut back, 9 bases at V and 5 bases at J, with 16 bases in the middle. This CDR3 contains 13 residues. The CDR3 loop is CASYSTGYTEAFF. The CDR3 bases are TGCGCCAGTTATTCAACAGGATATACTGAAGCTTTCTTT.

The chain links TRBV27 to TRBJ2-5, with 7 positions matching TRBD1. There are 15 residues in the CDR3. Germline-derived CDR1 and CDR2 are MNHEY and SMNVEV (reference sequence). Losses at the gene ends were 5 bases for V and 3 bases for J; bases not matched to a gene: 9. The chain's CDR3 is CASSRSPGQKETQYF. The CDR3, as DNA: TGTGCCAGCAGTCGATCCCCGGGACAGAAAGAGACCCAGTACTTC.

This chain links TRBV7-8 with TRBJ2-5; D possibly corresponds to TRBD1 (6 bases). CDR1 is SGHVS, CDR2 FQNEAQ, per germline. The CDR3 is made up of 14 amino acids. Trimming cost V 5 bases and J 2 bases, with 12 bases left between them. The CDR3 spells CASSPPGQQETQYF. CDR3 nucleotides: TGTGCCAGCAGCCCGCCGGGACAACAAGAGACCCAGTACTTC.

This sequence joins TRBV7-8 and TRBJ2-7; TRBD1 matches at 7 bases. The length of the CDR3 is 14 residues. The ends lost 1 base at V and 2 bases at J; junction bases unmatched: 2. Germline V gives CDR1 SGHVS, CDR2 FQNEAQ. The CDR3 DNA reads TGTGCCAGCAGCTTAGGGACAGGAGCCTACGAGCAGTACTTC. Encoded protein: CASSLGTGAYEQYF.

The rearrangement links TRBV19 to TRBJ1-4, with TRBD1 matching over 7 bases. V trimming: 10 bases; J trimming: 10 bases; junction bases outside the gene matches: 9. Germline-derived CDR1 and CDR2 are LNHDA and SQIVND (reference sequence). The CDR3 sequence is 12 residues long. Here the CDR3 DNA reads TGTGCCATTGGGACAGCAATTGGAAAACTGTTTTTT. It is translated as CAIGTAIGKLFF.

Notes on this clone: At one of its ends the junction is not consistent with the germline gene, which may arise from a read error. The chain uses TRBV19 and TRBJ1-5; D perhaps matches TRBD1 (5 bases). CDR3 length: 13 residues. The V gene's germline CDR1 is LNHDA and CDR2 SQIVND (reference sequence). The CDR3 is CASSLAGNRPQHF. The CDR3 region has the DNA TGTGCCAGTAGTTTGGCAGGGAATCGGCCCCAGCATTTT.

CDR3 protein: CASSSGPGTGDTGELFF. The CDR3 DNA sequence: TGTGCCAGCAGCTCGGGGCCCGGGACAGGGGACACCGGGGAGCTGTTTTTT. J is TRBJ2-2 and V is TRBV7-2; 10 bases agree with TRBD1. The J segment lost 3 bases and the V segment lost 4 bases, leaving 8 bases of the junction unmatched. Germline V gene sequence: CDR1 SGHTA, CDR2 FQGNSA. This CDR3 spans 17 amino acids.

The chain recombines TRBV27 with TRBJ1-5, with unresolved D. The CDR3 runs to 15 residues. Trimming shortened V by 3 bases and J by 0 bases, and 9 bases separated the two germline ends. The germline gives CDR1 MNHEY, CDR2 SMNVEV (reference sequence). The CDR3 DNA reads as TGTGCCAGCAGTTTTGATGCTAATAGCAATCAGCCCCAGCATTTT. Translating it yields CASSFDANSNQPQHF.

The chain is built from TRBV6-5 and TRBJ1-2; D is possibly TRBD1 (5 bases). The ends were cut back, 0 bases at V and 7 bases at J, with 9 bases in the middle. The CDR3 consists of 13 residues. Germline V lookup: CDR1 MNHEY, CDR2 SVGAGI. This chain's CDR3 is CASSYSAGRGYTF. In DNA, the CDR3 is TGTGCCAGCAGTTACTCCGCAGGGCGTGGCTACACCTTC.

The chain joins TRBV14 to TRBJ1-3, with D tentatively TRBD1 (6 bases). Germline V gene sequence: CDR1 SGHDN, CDR2 FVKESK. Trimming took 1 base from V and 3 from J, leaving 10 bases between them. The CDR3 has 15 residues. CDR3 sequence: CASSQGRTVGNTIYF. CDR3 DNA: TGTGCCAGCAGCCAAGGCCGGACAGTTGGAAACACCATATATTTT.

The chain combines TRBV11-2 with TRBJ2-7; weak D call: TRBD1 (5 bases). The germline CDR1 and CDR2 sequences are SGHAT and FQNNGV. V was trimmed by 5 bases and J by 3 bases, leaving 11 bases between them. The CDR3 covers 13 residues. The CDR3 coding sequence is TGTGCCAGCAGCGTCGCAGGGATCTACGAGCAGTACTTC. It specifies CASSVAGIYEQYF. Based on the CDR3 plus reference TRBV11-2 and TRBJ2-7, the full variable domain is EAGVAQSPRYKIIEKRQSVAFWCNPISGHATLYWYQQILGQGPKLLIQFQNNGVVDDSQLPKDRFSAERLKGVDSTLKIQPAKLEDSAVYLCASSVAGIYEQYFGPGTRLTVT.